This passage covers 18 T cell receptor beta chains from one sample sequenced in a study of blood T cell repertoires in COVID-19. Repertoires were generated with immunoSEQ multiplex PCR, while TCRdb's copy carries only in-frame clones and drops some. Among over 200,000 clones listed, around 85% were seen once. Sequencing was carried out using peripheral blood. These receptors originate from a human donor in a cohort sampled during active COVID-19.

This clone came up once. The gene calls are TRBV7-2 and TRBJ1-6; 9 bases are a match to TRBD1. Trimming cost V 1 base and J 7 bases; bases outside gene matches: 5. This CDR3 is 16 amino acids long. Germline V CDR1 and CDR2: SGHTA, FQGNSA. The CDR3 region is CASSLVGTGMNSPLHF. The CDR3 DNA follows: TGTGCCAGCAGCTTAGTTGGGACAGGGATGAATTCACCCCTCCACTTT.

This clone showed up many times. CDR3 region: CASSLTQGNVEQFF. In DNA, the CDR3 is TGTGCCAGCAGTTTAACGCAGGGGAACGTTGAGCAGTTCTTC. V and J are TRBV28 and TRBJ2-1; TRBD1 is a possible D gene (6 bases). Deletions cut 2 bases from V and 9 bases from J, with 14 bases between. Germline V gives CDR1 MDHEN, CDR2 SYDVKM. This CDR3 has 14 amino acids.

The V call is TRBV10-3, the J call TRBJ2-7, with TRBD1 matching 7 bases. After removal of 9 bases from V and 2 bases from J, the junction contained 1 base not matched to a gene. Germline V gene sequence: CDR1 ENHRY, CDR2 SYGVKD. This CDR3 contains 11 residues. The CDR3 loop is CAITGAYEQYF. CDR3 DNA sequence: TGTGCCATAACAGGGGCCTACGAGCAGTACTTC.

V gene TRBV18 combines with J gene TRBJ1-5; 7 bases agree with TRBD1. CDR1 KGHSH and CDR2 LQKENI come from the germline V gene. The CDR3 spans 15 residues. J was trimmed by 0 bases and V by 2 bases; bases with no gene match: 1. CDR3 amino acids: CASSPGDSSNQPQHF. CDR3 nucleotide sequence: TGTGCCAGCTCACCAGGGGACAGTAGCAATCAGCCCCAGCATTTT.

The gene calls are TRBV9 and TRBJ1-5; D ambiguous. This CDR3 contains 15 residues. Germline loops: CDR1 SGDLS, CDR2 YYNGEE. Deletions cut 0 bases from V and 4 bases from J, with 11 bases between. For the CDR3, the DNA is TGTGCCAGCAGCGTAGGAGCCGGGGAAAATCAGCCCCAGCATTTT. Protein: CASSVGAGENQPQHF.

This sequence joins TRBV7-6 and TRBJ1-5; 8 bases align to TRBD1. CDR1 and CDR2 (germline): SGHVS, FNYEAQ. With 2 bases clipped from V and 3 bases from J, the junction kept 3 bases outside the gene matches. This CDR3 is built from 15 residues. The CDR3 region has the DNA TGTGCCAGCAGCTTATTCAGGGGGCTCAATCAGCCCCAGCATTTT. Its translation is CASSLFRGLNQPQHF. Looking up the rest from reference TRBV7-6 and TRBJ1-5 gives the full variable domain: GAGVSQSPRYKVTKRGQDVALRCDPISGHVSLYWYRQALGQGPEFLTYFNYEAQQDKSGLPNDRFSAERPEGSISTLTIQRTEQRDSAMYRCASSLFRGLNQPQHFGDGTRLSIL.

The chain links TRBV9 to TRBJ2-5; D perhaps matches TRBD1 (5 bases). Looked up from germline, CDR1 is SGDLS and CDR2 is YYNGEE. This CDR3 spans 14 amino acids. The ends were cut back, 3 bases at V and 2 bases at J, with 11 bases in the middle. As DNA, the CDR3 is TGTGCCAGCAGCGCCCGACAGACACAAGAGACCCAGTACTTC. Residues: CASSARQTQETQYF.

V and J are TRBV4-2 and TRBJ2-7; D perhaps matches TRBD1 (5 bases). Germline CDR1 is LGHNA and CDR2 is YNFKEQ. This CDR3 is 13 amino acids long. Trimming stripped 4 bases from V and 0 bases from J, with 7 bases between. The chain's CDR3 is CASSPDSSYEQYF. The DNA for the CDR3 is TGTGCCAGCAGCCCAGACAGCTCCTACGAGCAGTACTTC.

This clone turned up a few times. V is TRBV6-5 and J is TRBJ1-3; no reliable D call. The CDR3 runs 14 residues. V lost 0 bases and J 6 bases, leaving 9 bases between the germline ends. Germline V gene lookup returns CDR1 MNHEY and CDR2 SVGAGI. The CDR3 loop is CASSYSRETNTIYF. The DNA for the CDR3 is TGTGCCAGCAGTTACTCGCGGGAGACAAACACCATATATTTT.

The rearrangement joins TRBV5-4 to TRBJ2-1; 7 bases align to TRBD2. J was trimmed by 2 bases and V by 2 bases; bases with no gene match: 1. This CDR3 comprises 14 residues. Per germline, CDR1 SGHNT and CDR2 YYREEE (reference sequence). CDR3 DNA sequence: TGTGCCAGCAGCTTACTAGCGCCCTACAATGAGCAGTTCTTC. This sequence encodes CASSLLAPYNEQFF.

The chain recombines TRBV28 with TRBJ1-2; D gene ambiguous. Germline CDR1 and CDR2: MDHEN and SYDVKM. The CDR3 spans 13 residues. The ends were cut back, 7 bases at V and 7 bases at J, with 16 bases in the middle. The CDR3 loop reads CASTLPGVLGYTF. In DNA form, the CDR3 reads TGTGCCAGCACTCTGCCCGGGGTTCTTGGCTACACCTTC.

This chain joins TRBV14 and TRBJ1-2; the match to TRBD1 covers 9 bases. Germline V gene data show CDR1 as SGHDN and CDR2 as FVKESK. The ends lost 0 bases at V and 4 bases at J; junction bases unmatched: 6. The CDR3 covers 16 residues. CDR3 loop: CASSQERDRDLYGYTF. CDR3 in DNA: TGTGCCAGCAGCCAAGAAAGGGACAGGGATCTCTATGGCTACACCTTC. The variable domain in full, with the rest retrieved from reference TRBV14 and TRBJ1-2, is EAGVTQFPSHSVIEKGQTVTLRCDPISGHDNLYWYRRVMGKEIKFLLHFVKESKQDESGMPNNRFLAERTGGTYSTLKVQPAELEDSGVYFCASSQERDRDLYGYTFGSGTRLTVV.

This CDR3 reads CASTLAGLAGMNEQFF. The CDR3 DNA is TGTGCCAGCACCCTCGCGGGACTAGCGGGAATGAATGAGCAGTTCTTC. The chain is built from TRBV28 and TRBJ2-1, with 13 bases identical to TRBD2. J lost 7 bases, V lost 7 bases, and 10 bases had no gene match. There are 16 residues in the CDR3. Looked up from germline, CDR1 is MDHEN and CDR2 is SYDVKM.

The chain is built from TRBV7-8 and TRBJ2-1; TRBD2 agrees at 7 bases. With V trimmed by 2 bases and J by 0 bases, 7 bases remained unmatched. The germline V gene has CDR1 SGHVS and CDR2 FQNEAQ. This CDR3 has 17 amino acids. This CDR3 is CASSLYLGGSSYNEQFF. The DNA for the CDR3 is TGTGCCAGCAGCTTATACTTAGGCGGGAGCTCCTACAATGAGCAGTTCTTC.

The genes are TRBV2 and TRBJ2-5, with 10 bases lining up with TRBD2. V dropped 5 bases and J dropped 4; count of bases not matched to a gene: 7. Germline lookup yields CDR1 SNHLY and CDR2 FYNNEI. There are 15 residues in the CDR3. In nucleotides, the CDR3 is TGTGCCAGCAGTCTAGCGGGAGTTGTTCGAGAGACCCAGTACTTC. Amino acid sequence: CASSLAGVVRETQYF.

This clone has a single count. The genes are TRBV28 and TRBJ2-3; D possibly corresponds to TRBD2 (5 bases). The CDR3 runs 13 residues. The germline V gene has CDR1 MDHEN and CDR2 SYDVKM. The V end lost 2 bases, the J end lost 4 bases, and 7 bases lay between the germline ends. The CDR3 bases are TGTGCCAGCAGTTTAGGACTCGCAGATACGCAGTATTTT. This sequence encodes CASSLGLADTQYF.

This sequence joins TRBV5-6 and TRBJ2-7; 13 positions match TRBD2. In germline, CDR1 is SGHDT, CDR2 YYEEEE. This CDR3 is 15 amino acids long. The trim removed 3 bases at V and 2 bases at J, leaving 2 bases unmatched. CDR3 sequence (DNA): TGTGCCAGCAGCTCGACTAGCGGGAGGCCCTACGAGCAGTACTTC. It is translated as CASSSTSGRPYEQYF.

This chain uses TRBV15 with TRBJ2-1, with D hard to call. Per germline, CDR1 LNHNV and CDR2 YYDKDF (reference sequence). V lost 1 base and J lost 0, with 10 bases in between. This CDR3 region has 16 residues. The chain's CDR3 is CATSRVRDYSYNEQFF. The CDR3 DNA is TGTGCCACCAGCAGAGTCCGAGATTACTCCTACAATGAGCAGTTCTTC. Using reference TRBV15 and TRBJ2-1 for the parts outside the CDR3, the full variable domain is DAMVIQNPRYQVTQFGKPVTLSCSQTLNHNVMYWYQQKSSQAPKLLFHYYDKDFNNEADTPDNFQSRRPNTSFCFLDIRSPGLGDTAMYLCATSRVRDYSYNEQFFGPGTRLTVL.